The 29 T cell receptor beta chains below come from one sample, sequenced in a study of T-cell memory formation after mild COVID-19. TCRdb re-called the 5' RACE reads through MiXCR, storing one row per CDR3 protein. The table has 450,000 to 700,000 distinct CDR3 sequences, more than 15% seen once; the top ten hold approximately 12%. Sequenced input: PBMCs or a T cell subset sorted from them (not recorded which). The source is an adult woman who had mild COVID-19 (a few samples of this study predate the infection). Cell type and time point are not known.

This clonotype was counted ten times or more. The V and J genes are TRBV5-5 and TRBJ2-1; 8 bases line up with TRBD1. CDR3 length equals 15 residues. The germline CDR1 and CDR2 sequences are SGHKS and YYEKEE (reference sequence). Trimming at V came to 2 bases and at J to 7 bases, leaving 8 bases not matched to a gene. The CDR3 DNA follows: TGTGCCAGCAGCTTTGGGCAGGGGGCGAGAAATGAGCAGTTCTTC. It codes for CASSFGQGARNEQFF.

This clonotype was counted ten times or more. The chain recombines TRBV20-1 with TRBJ2-1; 16 nucleotides line up with TRBD2. Trimming took 6 bases from V and 6 from J; bases not matched to a gene: 5. Looked up from germline, CDR1 is DFQATT and CDR2 is SNEGSKA (reference sequence). The CDR3 has 15 amino acids. Here the CDR3 DNA reads TGCAGTGCGGGACTAGCGGGAGGGCCTCTCAATGAGCAGTTCTTC. As protein: CSAGLAGGPLNEQFF.

V and J are TRBV29-1 and TRBJ2-7; D is undetermined. Trimming removed 0 bases from V and 7 bases from J, with 13 bases in between. CDR3 length: 13 residues. The V gene's germline CDR1 is SQVTM and CDR2 ANQGSEA. CDR3 region: CSVEDQVDREQYF. The CDR3 DNA reads as TGCAGCGTTGAAGATCAGGTGGATCGGGAGCAGTACTTC.

The genes are TRBV10-3 and TRBJ2-5, with 11 bases identical to TRBD2. Losses at the gene ends were 6 bases for V and 0 bases for J; bases not matched to a gene: 3. Germline CDR1 ENHRY, CDR2 SYGVKD. CDR3 length: 15 amino acids. The CDR3 sequence: CAIRGTSGNQETQYF. The DNA for the CDR3 is TGTGCCATCAGAGGGACTAGCGGAAACCAAGAGACCCAGTACTTC.

The J gene is TRBJ2-7, the V gene TRBV6-6; 7 bases align to TRBD2. CDR1 MNHNY and CDR2 SVGAGI come from the germline V gene (reference sequence). V trimming: 2 bases; J trimming: 6 bases; junction bases outside the gene matches: 7. The CDR3 is 14 residues long. This chain's CDR3 is CASSYDIRTSEQYF. CDR3 in DNA: TGTGCCAGCAGTTACGACATAAGGACTAGCGAGCAGTACTTC.

This chain uses TRBV6-2 or TRBV6-3 with TRBJ2-1; 7 bases match TRBD2. The CDR3 contains 15 residues. The germline V gene has CDR1 MNHEY and CDR2 SVGEGT. The V segment lost 7 bases and the J segment 7 bases; nucleotides outside the gene matches: 13. In DNA form, the CDR3 reads TGTGCCAGCACCCCTGCCGGGCTAGCGGCTAATGAGCAGTTCTTC. Its translation is CASTPAGLAANEQFF.

This clonotype was counted ten times or more. The rearrangement links TRBV7-9 to TRBJ2-2, with TRBD2 matching over 9 bases. The CDR3 runs 16 residues. V gave up 4 bases and J gave up 5 bases; unmatched junction bases: 8. CDR1 SEHNR and CDR2 FQNEAQ come from the germline V gene (reference sequence). CDR3 nucleotide sequence: TGTGCCAGCAGCTCTAGTGGGCTAGCGGGAACCGGGGAGCTGTTTTTT. Translating it yields CASSSSGLAGTGELFF.

The chain combines TRBV7-2 with TRBJ2-3; TRBD2 matches 8 bases. The CDR3 totals 20 residues. With V trimmed by 3 bases and J by 0 bases, 17 bases remained unmatched. CDR1 SGHTA and CDR2 FQGNSA come from the germline V gene. CDR3 coding DNA: TGTGCCAGCAGCTTCCCACGAAACCCGGGTAGCGGGGCTAGCACAGATACGCAGTATTTT. Protein: CASSFPRNPGSGASTDTQYF.

The chain joins TRBV29-1 to TRBJ2-7; 7 positions agree with TRBD2. The ends lost 0 bases at V and 1 base at J; junction bases unmatched: 6. This CDR3 has 15 amino acids. Germline V lookup: CDR1 SQVTM, CDR2 ANQGSEA. The CDR3 protein is CSVEDREVGSYEQYF. The DNA of the CDR3 is TGCAGCGTTGAAGATCGGGAGGTGGGGTCCTACGAGCAGTACTTC.

This chain uses TRBV7-3 with TRBJ2-1, with unresolved D. CDR1 and CDR2 from the germline V gene are SGHTA and FQGTGA. CDR3 length: 14 amino acids. V gave up 2 bases and J gave up 7 bases, with 12 bases separating them. The CDR3 nucleotides are TGTGCCAGCAGCTTATCGACTGGGTTTAATGAGCAGTTCTTC. Protein product: CASSLSTGFNEQFF.

Here the CDR3 reads CASSLQNYEQYF. The CDR3 nucleotides read TGTGCCAGCAGTTTACAGAACTACGAGCAGTACTTC. This chain joins TRBV12-3 or TRBV12-4 and TRBJ2-7; no definite D call. Trimming pared 2 bases from V and 3 bases from J, leaving 5 bases between. The CDR3 runs to 12 residues.

The CDR3 loop is CASSLGPGEGYEQYF. For the CDR3, the DNA is TGCGCCAGCAGCTTGGGTCCGGGTGAGGGATACGAGCAGTACTTC. The chain recombines TRBV5-1 with TRBJ2-7; maybe TRBD2 (5 bases). Germline CDR1 and CDR2: SGHRS and YFSETQ. The V gene lost 0 bases and the J gene lost 4 bases, with 14 bases spanning the gap. The CDR3 sequence is 15 residues long. The full variable domain, in which reference TRBV5-1 and TRBJ2-7 provide the parts outside the CDR3, is KAGVTQTPRYLIKTRGQQVTLSCSPISGHRSVSWYQQTPGQGLQFLFEYFSETQRNKGNFPGRFSGRQFSNSRSEMNVSTLELGDSALYLCASSLGPGEGYEQYFGPGTRLTVT.

V is TRBV5-1 and J is TRBJ2-7; D is possibly TRBD1 or TRBD2 (5 bases each). V was cut by 4 bases and J by 0 bases, with 17 bases left in between. CDR1 is SGHRS and CDR2 is YFSETQ in the germline V gene. The CDR3 spans 16 residues. This CDR3 is CASSAAVGVSSYEQYF. CDR3 nucleotides: TGCGCCAGCAGCGCCGCGGTGGGGGTCTCCTCCTACGAGCAGTACTTC.

This clonotype appeared a few times. The chain has TRBV24-1 and TRBJ2-3; TRBD2 aligns across 7 bases. J lost 8 bases, V lost 4 bases, and 5 bases had no gene match. This CDR3 is built from 13 residues. The germline CDR1 and CDR2 sequences are KGHDR and SFDVKD. Here the CDR3 reads CATSDSGGSTQYF. Written as DNA, the CDR3 is TGTGCCACCAGTGACTCGGGGGGAAGTACGCAGTATTTT.

V usage is TRBV23-1 and J usage is TRBJ2-1; 8 bases map to TRBD2. TRBV23-1 is sorted into the ORF group, with uncertain function. The CDR3 is 17 amino acids. V lost 4 bases to trimming and J lost 7 bases; unmatched junction nucleotides: 15. The CDR3 bases are TGCGCCAGCAGTCTTGGGAGAGCGGGGGAGGGTCCTAATGAGCAGTTCTTC. Residues: CASSLGRAGEGPNEQFF.

CDR3 sequence (DNA): TGCAGCGTTCCACAAACAGGGCTACCCAACGCTGACTATGGCTACACCTTC. This sequence encodes CSVPQTGLPNADYGYTF. The chain has TRBV29-1 and TRBJ1-2; tentative D call: TRBD1 (6 bases). CDR3 length: 17 amino acids. Trimming pared 5 bases from V and 3 bases from J, leaving 25 bases between. Germline V gives CDR1 SQVTM, CDR2 ANQGSEA.

There are a few counts of this clonotype. V gene TRBV6-7 combines with J gene TRBJ2-7, with a weak D call TRBD2 (6 bases). TRBV6-7 is known as an ORF, though its function is uncertain. The CDR3 extends over 12 amino acids. V shed 2 bases and J shed 5 bases, with 7 bases lying between them. CDR3 protein: CASSYERDEQYF. CDR3 in DNA: TGTGCCAGCAGTTACGAGCGGGACGAGCAGTACTTC.

This clonotype was detected a few times. The chain combines TRBV29-1 with TRBJ2-2; D is perhaps TRBD2 (6 bases). V was clipped by 5 bases and J by 2 bases, with 9 bases between them. This CDR3 spans 13 amino acids. Germline V gene lookup returns CDR1 SQVTM and CDR2 ANQGSEA. This chain's CDR3 is CSVPGTNTGELFF. Here the CDR3 DNA reads TGCAGCGTTCCAGGGACTAACACCGGGGAGCTGTTTTTT.

This clonotype has just a few counts. The chain has TRBV20-1 and TRBJ2-1; no firm D call. Germline V lookup: CDR1 DFQATT, CDR2 SNEGSKA (reference sequence). The ends were cut back, 2 bases at V and 0 bases at J, with 8 bases in the middle. The CDR3 consists of 14 residues. For the CDR3, the DNA is TGCAGTGCTAGAACGGAGTCCTCCTACAATGAGCAGTTCTTC. This gives the protein CSARTESSYNEQFF.

In this sample, this clonotype turned up a few times. The V call is TRBV12-3 or TRBV12-4, the J call TRBJ1-6; a possible D gene is TRBD1 (6 bases). The CDR3 is made up of 15 amino acids. Trimming cost V 6 bases and J 7 bases, with 16 bases left between them. The CDR3 DNA reads TGTGCCAGCAGCCCGGGGCCAGGGGCAAATTCACCCCTCCACTTT. It encodes CASSPGPGANSPLHF.

This clonotype has only a few counts. The rearrangement links TRBV19 to TRBJ2-7; a weak D match, TRBD2 (5 bases). Germline assignment: CDR1 LNHDA and CDR2 SQIVND (reference sequence). V lost 10 bases to trimming and J lost 1 base, with 14 bases between them. This CDR3 comprises 13 residues. For the CDR3, the DNA is TGTGCCACCTCAGCGGAAGCGTCCTACGAGCAGTACTTC. Translated: CATSAEASYEQYF.

In its sample, this clonotype was seen a few times. This sequence joins TRBV11-1 and TRBJ2-7, with TRBD1 matching 11 bases. V was clipped by 4 bases and J by 4 bases; unmatched bases: 6. There are 15 residues in the CDR3. CDR1 is SGHAT and CDR2 is FQDESV in the germline V gene (reference sequence). The CDR3: CASSSGQGAWYEQYF. The CDR3 nucleotides are TGTGCCAGCAGCTCAGGACAGGGGGCTTGGTACGAGCAGTACTTC.

This clonotype occurred once. The rearrangement uses TRBV27 and TRBJ2-7; 10 bases match TRBD2. The CDR3 contains 14 residues. The germline V gene encodes CDR1 MNHEY and CDR2 SMNVEV (reference sequence). With 2 bases clipped from V and 5 bases from J, the junction kept 3 bases outside the gene matches. CDR3 nucleotide sequence: TGTGCCAGCAGTTTAGGACTAGCGGAAAACGAGCAGTACTTC. This gives the protein CASSLGLAENEQYF.

The CDR3 DNA follows: TGCGCCAGCAGCTGGTACTCTGGGGCCAACGTCCTGACTTTC. Amino acids: CASSWYSGANVLTF. This chain connects TRBV5-1 to TRBJ2-6; D call uncertain. CDR3 length: 14 residues. V gave up 3 bases and J gave up 0 bases, with 4 bases separating them. Germline CDR1 SGHRS, CDR2 YFSETQ.

This clonotype was counted between two and nine times. The chain uses TRBV12-3 or TRBV12-4 and TRBJ1-2; D uncertain. This CDR3 has 11 amino acids. V was trimmed by 4 bases and J by 7 bases, leaving 7 bases between them. CDR3 in amino acids: CASSSPPGYTF. The CDR3 DNA follows: TGTGCCAGCAGTTCCCCACCTGGCTACACCTTC.

In its sample, this clonotype was seen a few times. This chain uses TRBV4-1 with TRBJ2-1; perhaps TRBD2 as D (6 bases). Trimming removed 3 bases at V and 10 bases at J, with 22 bases between. Germline V gene lookup returns CDR1 MGHRA and CDR2 YSYEKL. The length of the CDR3 is 16 residues. The chain's CDR3 is CASSHLAQEGLVEQFF. For the CDR3, the DNA is TGCGCCAGCAGCCACCTCGCCCAGGAGGGTCTGGTGGAGCAGTTCTTC.

This clonotype was counted a few times. This chain connects TRBV15 to TRBJ1-1; D gene uncertain. The V end lost 8 bases, the J end lost 2 bases, and 15 bases lay between the germline ends. The CDR3 has 14 amino acids. Germline loops: CDR1 LNHNV, CDR2 YYDKDF (reference sequence). CDR3 sequence reads: CATDARGENTEAFF. CDR3 in DNA: TGTGCCACCGACGCCCGGGGAGAAAACACTGAAGCTTTCTTT.

The gene calls are TRBV9 and TRBJ1-1; no clear D gene. Germline V gives CDR1 SGDLS, CDR2 YYNGEE. V was pared by 0 bases and J by 1 base, with 4 bases between. The CDR3 runs to 13 residues. The CDR3 is CASSVVSNTEAFF. CDR3 sequence (DNA): TGTGCCAGCAGCGTAGTATCGAACACTGAAGCTTTCTTT.

This clonotype showed up just a few times. V usage is TRBV18 and J usage is TRBJ1-1; 9 bases map to TRBD1. This CDR3 has 17 amino acids. V lost 6 bases, J lost 11 bases, and 22 bases stayed unmatched. Germline-derived CDR1 and CDR2 are KGHSH and LQKENI. CDR3 bases: TGTGCCAGCTCTTCCGGGACAGGGATCACCTGGGGGACAACGGCTTTCTTT. Protein product: CASSSGTGITWGTTAFF.